This T cell receptor (beta chain) was obtained from a study of T cell repertoires in cytomegalovirus infection. The wider study: Indications came from public TCR beta signatures; they pointed to CMV infection and to a matching HLA type. General study results and limits: Pooled public TCR beta family frequency picked out CMV carriers with the relevant HLA.

Turning to this clonotype: Its antigen is still unknown.

Each CDR3 protein gets one entry after TCRdb re-called the reads with MiXCR. The sample consists of a few hundred thousand distinct CDR3 sequences, roughly an eighth of them appearing once. This CDR3 spans 16 amino acids. Germline trimming cut 1 base from V and 8 bases from J; bases unmatched to any gene: 11. Germline lookup yields CDR1 DFQATT and CDR2 SNEGSKA (reference sequence). The source material was PBMCs. The rearrangement uses TRBV20-1 and TRBJ2-1; TRBD2 matches 10 bases. This TCR was sampled from a human donor in good health (CMV status not recorded). Some clones in this sample may be carry-over from other donors' samples. The CDR3 DNA is TGCAGTGCTAGAGTCCTACAGCGGGGGGGCTTCTATGAGCAGTTCTTC. As protein: CSARVLQRGGFYEQFF.